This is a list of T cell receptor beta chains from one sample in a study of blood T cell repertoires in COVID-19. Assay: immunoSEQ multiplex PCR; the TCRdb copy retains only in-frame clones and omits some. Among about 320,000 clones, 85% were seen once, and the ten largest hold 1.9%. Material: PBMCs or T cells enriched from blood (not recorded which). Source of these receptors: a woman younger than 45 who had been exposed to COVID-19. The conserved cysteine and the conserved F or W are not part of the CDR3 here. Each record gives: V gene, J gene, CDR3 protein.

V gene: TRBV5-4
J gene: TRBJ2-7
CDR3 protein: ASSPRTGYYEQY

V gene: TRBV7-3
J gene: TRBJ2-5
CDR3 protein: ASSLTAESWETQY

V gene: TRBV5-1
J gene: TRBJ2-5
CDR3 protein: ASSLEMGGTETQY

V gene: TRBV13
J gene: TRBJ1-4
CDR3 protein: ASSNRRSNEKLF

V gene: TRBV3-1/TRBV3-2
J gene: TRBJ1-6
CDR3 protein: ATSPSQGSPLH

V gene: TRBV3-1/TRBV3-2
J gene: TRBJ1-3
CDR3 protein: ASSSILDPGGNTIY

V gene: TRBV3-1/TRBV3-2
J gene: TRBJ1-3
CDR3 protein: ASSLSGHVSGNTIY

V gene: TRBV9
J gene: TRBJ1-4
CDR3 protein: ASSVLGQGHEKLF

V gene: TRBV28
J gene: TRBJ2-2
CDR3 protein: ASSPGTGINTGELF

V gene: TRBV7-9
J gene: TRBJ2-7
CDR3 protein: ASSPTTGNEQY

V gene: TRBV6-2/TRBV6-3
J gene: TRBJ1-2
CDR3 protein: ASSYSTSGIYGYT

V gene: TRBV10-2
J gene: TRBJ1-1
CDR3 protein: ASRQGNTEAF

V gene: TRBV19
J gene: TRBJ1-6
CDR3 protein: ASRELGGLDSPLH

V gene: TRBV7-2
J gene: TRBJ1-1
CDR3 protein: ASSSHRASGEAF

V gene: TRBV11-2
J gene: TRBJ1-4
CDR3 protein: ASSHNPDRDEKLF

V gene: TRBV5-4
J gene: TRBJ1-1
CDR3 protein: ASSGVPGQATEAF

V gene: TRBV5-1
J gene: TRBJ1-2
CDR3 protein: ASSLAQAHYGYT

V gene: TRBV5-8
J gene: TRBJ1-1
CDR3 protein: ASASQVWMSEAF

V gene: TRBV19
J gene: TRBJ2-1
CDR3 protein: ASSIDRSSHNEQF

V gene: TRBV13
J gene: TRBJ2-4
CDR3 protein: ASSRLQPGGDKNIQY

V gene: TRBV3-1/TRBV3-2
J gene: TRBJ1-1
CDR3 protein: ASSQDSASGTLNTEAF

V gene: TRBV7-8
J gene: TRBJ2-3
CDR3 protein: ASSPQLAGGRKDTQY

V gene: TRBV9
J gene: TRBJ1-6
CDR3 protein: ASSARVGGNYNSPLH

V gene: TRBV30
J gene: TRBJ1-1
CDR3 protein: AWSYTRDTHTEAF

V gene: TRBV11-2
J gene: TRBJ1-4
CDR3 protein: ASSLESGVGEKLF

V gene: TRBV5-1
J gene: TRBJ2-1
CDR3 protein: ASSLSASVNDEQF

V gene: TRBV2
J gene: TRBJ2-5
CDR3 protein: ASSDPDIQETQY

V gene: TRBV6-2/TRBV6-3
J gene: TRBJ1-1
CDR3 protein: ASSQTQGTEAF

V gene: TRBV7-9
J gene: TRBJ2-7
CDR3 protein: ASSIQAEQY

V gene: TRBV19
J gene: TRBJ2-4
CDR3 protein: ASSLYTSGSGNIQY

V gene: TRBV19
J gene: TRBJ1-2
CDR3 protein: ASSTQTTNYGYT

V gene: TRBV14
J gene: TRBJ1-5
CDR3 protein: ASSQDSNNQPQH

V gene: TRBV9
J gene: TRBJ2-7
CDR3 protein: ASSLSSGTGYDEQY

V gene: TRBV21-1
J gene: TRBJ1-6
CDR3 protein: ASSKGNRGLGNSPLH

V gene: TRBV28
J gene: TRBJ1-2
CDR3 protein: ASSLVSGGNYGYT

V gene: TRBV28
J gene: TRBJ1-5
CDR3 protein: ASSLRAGGIGQPQH

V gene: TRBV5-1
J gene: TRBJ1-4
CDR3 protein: ASSLGGQGFEKLF

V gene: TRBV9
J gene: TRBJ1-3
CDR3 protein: ASSVRTGTGNTIY

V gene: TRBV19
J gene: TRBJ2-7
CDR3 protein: ASSIGGGTHEQY

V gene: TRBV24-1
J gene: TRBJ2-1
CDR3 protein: ATSGLGIHEQF

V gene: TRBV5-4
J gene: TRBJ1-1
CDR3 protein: ASSLEGQGYEAF

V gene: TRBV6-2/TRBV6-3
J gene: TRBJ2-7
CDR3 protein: ASSQRISRDRGRAEQY